The TCR beta chain described here comes from a study of Ad26.COV2.S vaccination and SARS-CoV-2 variants. Treatment meaning: around 19 received Ad26.COV2.S at low or high dose, single or two shots; about five received placebo; per-sample allocation not given. All samples were drawn on day 63, counting from the first vaccine or placebo injection. Data came from immunoSEQ multiplex PCR; TCRdb stores just in-frame clones and leaves some out. The sample has roughly 300,000 clones, about 87% seen once. This CDR3 is built from 15 residues. V lost 2 bases, J lost 5 bases, and 11 bases stayed unmatched. Germline lookup yields CDR1 GTSNPN and CDR2 SVGIG (reference sequence).

The TCR sequence derives from a person between 18 and 65 years old who received the Ad26.COV2.S COVID-19 vaccine or a placebo. The sample was peripheral blood, taken in a trial of Ad26.COV2.S vaccine versus placebo. V gene TRBV30 combines with J gene TRBJ2-5; 7 nucleotides align to TRBD1. CDR3 DNA sequence: TGTGCCTGGAGTCCAGAGACAGGGTTTATGGAGACCCAGTACTTC. It translates to CAWSPETGFMETQYF.